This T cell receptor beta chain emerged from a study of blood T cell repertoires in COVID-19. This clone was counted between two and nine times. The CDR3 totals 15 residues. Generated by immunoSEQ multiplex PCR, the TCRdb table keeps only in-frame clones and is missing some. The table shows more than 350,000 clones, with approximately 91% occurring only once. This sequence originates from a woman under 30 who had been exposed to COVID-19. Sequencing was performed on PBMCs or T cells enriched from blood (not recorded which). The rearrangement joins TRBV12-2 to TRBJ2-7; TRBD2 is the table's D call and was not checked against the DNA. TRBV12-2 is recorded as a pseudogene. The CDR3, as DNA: TGTGCAAGTCGCTCAGAGGGACTAGCGGACTACGAGCAGTACTTC. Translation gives CASRSEGLADYEQYF.